The 31 T cell receptor beta chains reported below all come from one sample, sequenced in a study of cytomegalovirus exposure and HLA in healthy donors. The PCR contained 60 Vbeta and 13 Jbeta primers. Data came from immunoSEQ multiplex PCR; TCRdb stores just in-frame clones and leaves some out. The table has 150,000 to 200,000 clones, roughly 74% seen once. The sample comprised PBMCs. These receptors all stem from a woman aged 40 to 55 in good health and CMV-seropositive.

The sample holds one count of this clone. This sequence joins TRBV12-5 and TRBJ1-1; 7 positions agree with TRBD1. The J segment lost 11 bases and the V segment lost 4 bases, leaving 4 bases of the junction unmatched. Germline CDR1 reads LGHNT; CDR2 reads FRNRAP. The CDR3 covers 11 residues. CDR3 region: CASGSGTVAFF. The CDR3 DNA reads TGTGCTAGTGGTTCAGGGACAGTCGCTTTCTTT. The full variable domain, in which reference TRBV12-5 and TRBJ1-1 provide the parts outside the CDR3, is DARVTQTPRHKVTEMGQEVTMRCQPILGHNTVFWYRQTMMQGLELLAYFRNRAPLDDSGMPKDRFSAEMPDATLATLKIQPSEPRDSAVYFCASGSGTVAFFGQGTRLTVV.

J is TRBJ2-2 and V is TRBV18; the D is unclear. Germline-derived CDR1 and CDR2 are KGHSH and LQKENI. V lost 2 bases and J 5 bases, leaving 6 bases between the germline ends. The CDR3 sequence is 13 residues long. This CDR3 is CASSPVLTGELFF. CDR3 in DNA: TGTGCCAGCTCACCAGTCTTGACCGGGGAGCTGTTTTTT.

The chain employs TRBV5-1 and TRBJ2-2; 9 bases match TRBD1. The CDR3 loop spans 15 amino acids. Germline-derived CDR1 and CDR2 are SGHRS and YFSETQ. The ends lost 4 bases at V and 6 bases at J; junction bases unmatched: 7. CDR3: CASSPGQGRPGELFF. In nucleotides, the CDR3 is TGCGCCAGCAGCCCGGGACAGGGAAGACCCGGGGAGCTGTTTTTT.

The chain has TRBV7-2 and TRBJ2-1, with a possible D match to TRBD2 (6 bases). CDR1 and CDR2 from the germline V gene are SGHTA and FQGNSA. Trimming removed 5 bases at V and 9 bases at J, with 14 bases between. The CDR3 spans 13 residues. CDR3 amino acids: CASSPHLGSEQFF. CDR3 DNA: TGTGCCAGCAGCCCCCACCTCGGGAGTGAGCAGTTCTTC.

The CDR3 spells CASSLGAPAPQGETQYF. In DNA, the CDR3 is TGTGCCAGCAGCTTAGGGGCACCGGCACCCCAGGGGGAGACCCAGTACTTC. The chain recombines TRBV7-6 with TRBJ2-5; D may be TRBD1 (6 bases). The germline V gene has CDR1 SGHVS and CDR2 FNYEAQ. The CDR3 covers 17 residues. The V end was cut by 1 base, the J end by 5 bases, with 20 bases between. Combining the CDR3 with reference TRBV7-6 and TRBJ2-5 gives the whole variable domain GAGVSQSPRYKVTKRGQDVALRCDPISGHVSLYWYRQALGQGPEFLTYFNYEAQQDKSGLPNDRFSAERPEGSISTLTIQRTEQRDSAMYRCASSLGAPAPQGETQYFGPGTRLLVL.

The genes are TRBV28 and TRBJ1-5; 10 nucleotides agree with TRBD1. V lost 4 bases to trimming and J lost 6 bases; unmatched junction nucleotides: 9. CDR1 and CDR2 from the germline V gene are MDHEN and SYDVKM. CDR3 length equals 16 residues. CDR3 region: CASSSTRTGGSQPQHF. CDR3 bases: TGTGCCAGCAGTTCCACTCGGACAGGGGGAAGTCAGCCCCAGCATTTT.

V is TRBV9 and J is TRBJ2-5; possible D gene TRBD2, 5 bases. This CDR3 is 14 amino acids long. Germline CDR1 is SGDLS and CDR2 is YYNGEE. V was shortened by 4 bases and J by 5 bases, with 15 bases between the two germline ends. Written as DNA, the CDR3 is TGTGCCAGCAGCCCTAGGACGGGGATGGAGACCCAGTACTTC. Translated: CASSPRTGMETQYF.

The V call is TRBV7-3, the J call TRBJ1-2; tentatively, D is TRBD1 (6 bases). This CDR3 region has 16 residues. CDR1 and CDR2 from the germline V gene are SGHTA and FQGTGA. V was clipped by 2 bases and J by 6 bases, with 19 bases between them. The CDR3, as DNA: TGTGCCAGCAGCTTAGGCGGGGGGGCCCCCGGTGATGGCTACACCTTC. Its translation is CASSLGGGAPGDGYTF.

This chain links TRBV7-8 with TRBJ2-7; 9 nucleotides align to TRBD1. Germline CDR1 SGHVS, CDR2 FQNEAQ. This CDR3 contains 14 residues. Trimming took 5 bases from V and 6 from J; bases not matched to a gene: 8. The CDR3 bases are TGTGCCAGCAGCATCCCCGGGACAGGGCCCGAGCAGTACTTC. It is translated as CASSIPGTGPEQYF.

The gene calls are TRBV18 and TRBJ1-4, with a tentative D call TRBD1 (6 bases). The CDR3 loop spans 15 amino acids. The ends were cut back, 3 bases at V and 3 bases at J, with 11 bases in the middle. CDR1 KGHSH and CDR2 LQKENI come from the germline V gene. Written as DNA, the CDR3 is TGTGCCAGCTCACCGGGACAAGGGTCTAATGAAAAACTGTTTTTT. This translates into CASSPGQGSNEKLFF.

The J gene is TRBJ2-7, the V gene TRBV28; D is unresolved. V lost 10 bases and J 5 bases, leaving 9 bases between the germline ends. The germline V gene has CDR1 MDHEN and CDR2 SYDVKM. This CDR3 comprises 10 residues. The DNA of the CDR3 is TGTGCCACCAACAGCCACGAGCAGTACTTC. Amino acid sequence: CATNSHEQYF.

This chain links TRBV11-2 with TRBJ2-2; 7 bases match TRBD1. The CDR3 is made up of 16 amino acids. With V trimmed by 1 base and J by 3 bases, 5 bases remained unmatched. The germline V gene has CDR1 SGHAT and CDR2 FQNNGV. The CDR3 region has the DNA TGTGCCAGCAGCTTAGGAGGGGGCTTTGACACCGGGGAGCTGTTTTTT. Its protein is CASSLGGGFDTGELFF.

This clone was seen just once. The gene calls are TRBV19 and TRBJ1-1, with TRBD1 as a possible D gene (5 bases). Trimming cost V 4 bases and J 4 bases, with 10 bases left between them. The CDR3 totals 13 residues. The germline V gene encodes CDR1 LNHDA and CDR2 SQIVND (reference sequence). The CDR3 loop reads CASSTIRGTEAFF. CDR3 bases: TGTGCCAGTAGTACCATTAGGGGCACTGAAGCTTTCTTT.

The chain is built from TRBV19 and TRBJ2-7; possibly TRBD1 for D (6 bases). The CDR3 loop spans 15 amino acids. Germline CDR1 reads LNHDA; CDR2 reads SQIVND (reference sequence). Trimming left V 1 base short and J 6 bases short, with 16 bases between. In DNA form, the CDR3 reads TGTGCCAGTAGTATAGGCAGGGGATCGGTCAGCGAGCAGTACTTC. This gives the protein CASSIGRGSVSEQYF.

The chain has TRBV5-1 and TRBJ2-3; possibly TRBD2 for D (6 bases). CDR3 length: 15 amino acids. Per the germline V gene, CDR1 is SGHRS and CDR2 is YFSETQ. V gave up 4 bases and J gave up 10 bases, with 22 bases separating them. CDR3 bases: TGCGCCAGCAGCGACAACCCCGGGACTCCGGGGTCGCAGTATTTT. It encodes CASSDNPGTPGSQYF.

CDR3 region: CASSENLAGGSEQYF. The DNA of the CDR3 is TGTGCCAGCAGCGAAAACCTAGCGGGAGGAAGCGAGCAGTACTTC. The chain links TRBV13 to TRBJ2-7; 11 bases align to TRBD2. CDR1 is PRHDT, CDR2 FYEKMQ, per germline (reference sequence). The CDR3 is 15 amino acids. V dropped 5 bases and J dropped 6; count of bases not matched to a gene: 9.

The J gene is TRBJ1-3, the V gene TRBV30; D might be TRBD1 (6 bases). The germline V gene has CDR1 GTSNPN and CDR2 SVGIG (reference sequence). The V end was cut by 2 bases, the J end by 0 bases, with 14 bases between. The CDR3 contains 16 residues. The CDR3 sequence is CAWSSDRTYSGNTIYF. The CDR3 DNA reads TGTGCCTGGAGTAGTGACAGGACTTACTCTGGAAACACCATATATTTT.

The J gene is TRBJ2-7, the V gene TRBV28, with 8 bases matching TRBD1. From germline, CDR1 is MDHEN and CDR2 SYDVKM. There are 14 residues in the CDR3. V dropped 1 base and J dropped 5; count of bases not matched to a gene: 4. DNA of the CDR3: TGTGCCAGCAGTTTATTGACAGGGGCAAACGAGCAGTACTTC. It specifies CASSLLTGANEQYF.

The CDR3 reads CASSYSRRDNEQFF. The DNA for the CDR3 is TGTGCCAGCAGTTACTCACGGCGGGACAATGAGCAGTTCTTC. The chain is built from TRBV6-5 and TRBJ2-1; a possible D gene is TRBD2 (5 bases). V was pared by 0 bases and J by 5 bases, with 8 bases between. The CDR3 covers 14 residues. Germline values: CDR1 MNHEY, CDR2 SVGAGI.

The chain has TRBV5-4 and TRBJ2-1, with D possibly matching TRBD2 (6 bases). V gave up 4 bases and J gave up 6 bases, with 14 bases separating them. This CDR3 spans 14 amino acids. Germline V lookup: CDR1 SGHNT, CDR2 YYREEE (reference sequence). This CDR3 is CASSRGLESNEQFF. The CDR3 DNA reads TGTGCCAGCAGCCGGGGACTGGAGTCCAATGAGCAGTTCTTC.

The chain uses TRBV28 and TRBJ2-2, with D unclear. The CDR3 contains 13 residues. Germline V gene sequence: CDR1 MDHEN, CDR2 SYDVKM. V was cut by 0 bases and J by 6 bases, with 5 bases left in between. CDR3 in DNA: TGTGCCAGCAGTTTATGGGCCGCCGGGGAGCTGTTTTTT. Amino acids: CASSLWAAGELFF.

The V and J genes are TRBV2 and TRBJ2-3, with D possibly matching TRBD2 (5 bases). The ends were cut back, 1 base at V and 6 bases at J, with 14 bases in the middle. This CDR3 has 15 amino acids. CDR1 and CDR2 (germline): SNHLY, FYNNEI. CDR3 in DNA: TGTGCCAGCAGTGAAGGGCTAGTAGCGACGGATACGCAGTATTTT. Protein product: CASSEGLVATDTQYF.

V gene TRBV5-1 combines with J gene TRBJ2-3; the match to TRBD2 covers 10 bases. The CDR3 runs 17 residues. The V segment lost 0 bases and the J segment 4 bases; nucleotides outside the gene matches: 8. Germline loops: CDR1 SGHRS, CDR2 YFSETQ. CDR3 loop: CASSLVASGRLSDTQYF. As DNA, the CDR3 is TGCGCCAGCAGCTTGGTAGCTAGCGGGAGACTCTCAGATACGCAGTATTTT.

J is TRBJ2-7 and V is TRBV28, with TRBD2 matching 8 bases. Germline-derived CDR1 and CDR2 are MDHEN and SYDVKM. The CDR3 consists of 15 residues. V gave up 3 bases and J gave up 3 bases; unmatched junction bases: 7. CDR3: CASSFVTSALYEQYF. The CDR3 nucleotides read TGTGCCAGCAGTTTCGTGACTAGCGCCCTCTACGAGCAGTACTTC.

The CDR3 protein is CASTVNEYEQYF. The CDR3 bases are TGTGCCAGCACCGTCAATGAGTACGAGCAGTACTTC. This chain uses TRBV28 with TRBJ2-7; D ambiguous. V shed 7 bases and J shed 4 bases, with 11 bases lying between them. CDR3 size: 12 residues. Per the germline V gene, CDR1 is MDHEN and CDR2 is SYDVKM. Full variable domain (remainder filled in from reference TRBV28 and TRBJ2-7): DVKVTQSSRYLVKRTGEKVFLECVQDMDHENMFWYRQDPGLGLRLIYFSYDVKMKEKGDIPEGYSVSREKKERFSLILESASTNQTSMYLCASTVNEYEQYFGPGTRLTVT.

The count of this clone is one. V gene TRBV13 combines with J gene TRBJ2-7; no reliable D call. This CDR3 is 13 amino acids long. V shed 0 bases and J shed 2 bases, with 5 bases lying between them. Germline assignment: CDR1 PRHDT and CDR2 FYEKMQ (reference sequence). The CDR3 is CASSLGRAYEQYF. The DNA of the CDR3 is TGTGCCAGCAGCTTAGGACGGGCCTACGAGCAGTACTTC.

This chain connects TRBV9 to TRBJ1-1; tentative D call: TRBD1 (5 bases). CDR3 size: 15 residues. Trimming cost V 0 bases and J 4 bases, with 13 bases left between them. Germline V CDR1 and CDR2: SGDLS, YYNGEE. CDR3 protein: CASSVEGSGGTEAFF. The CDR3 region has the DNA TGTGCCAGCAGCGTAGAGGGGTCCGGGGGCACTGAAGCTTTCTTT.

The J gene is TRBJ2-7, the V gene TRBV27; TRBD2 matches 8 bases. Losses at the gene ends were 6 bases for V and 2 bases for J; bases not matched to a gene: 3. CDR3 length: 13 residues. Looked up from germline, CDR1 is MNHEY and CDR2 is SMNVEV (reference sequence). CDR3 in amino acids: CASRAAGAYEQYF. The CDR3 nucleotides are TGTGCCAGCAGGGCAGCGGGAGCCTACGAGCAGTACTTC.

This clone has a single count. V is TRBV30 and J is TRBJ1-6; no clear D gene. Trimming took off 4 bases at V and 10 bases at J, with 14 bases between the two ends. Germline V lookup: CDR1 GTSNPN, CDR2 SVGIG (reference sequence). The CDR3 covers 13 residues. CDR3 in amino acids: CAWKGETESPLHF. The CDR3 coding sequence is TGTGCCTGGAAGGGAGAGACCGAATCACCCCTCCACTTT.

The V and J genes are TRBV19 and TRBJ1-5; maybe TRBD1 (6 bases). The length of the CDR3 is 16 residues. V was cut by 3 bases and J by 0 bases, with 12 bases left in between. Germline CDR1 is LNHDA and CDR2 is SQIVND (reference sequence). CDR3 protein: CASSIRGVDSNQPQHF. The CDR3 nucleotides read TGTGCCAGTAGTATCAGGGGAGTGGATAGCAATCAGCCCCAGCATTTT.

The rearrangement uses TRBV18 and TRBJ1-2, with 9 positions matching TRBD1. Germline loops: CDR1 KGHSH, CDR2 LQKENI. The V segment lost 8 bases and the J segment 0 bases; nucleotides outside the gene matches: 13. The CDR3 has 17 residues. The CDR3 region has the DNA TGTGCCAGCGCCCTTACCCGGACAGGGGAGACTAACTATGGCTACACCTTC. This encodes CASALTRTGETNYGYTF.